This T cell receptor (beta chain) comes out of a study of blood T cells in healthy people across ages. This CDR3 contains 17 residues. V lost 2 bases and J 11 bases, leaving 27 bases between the germline ends. Germline loops: CDR1 SGHTA, CDR2 FQGTGA. Study conclusions and caveats: As naive T cell percentage varied, TCR beta diversity correlated strongly with it.

This clonotype was observed a single time. Its specificity is unknown. It was with a sample-barcoded 5' primer and a J-beta primer mix that a second PCR of roughly 6 to 12 cycles was run. A minimum of 3 million CDR3-containing paired-end reads was obtained for each sample. MiXCR was run by TCRdb on the 5' RACE reads, yielding one entry per CDR3 protein. Here the sample spans about 1.8 million distinct CDR3 sequences, around half being singletons. At least 6 million PBMCs were isolated per sample. This clonotype was sampled from a woman in her 40s in good health. The chain recombines TRBV7-3 with TRBJ2-5, with a tentative D call TRBD2 (6 bases). Source material: blood. The CDR3 protein is CASSLLGGTPSNNEQYF. CDR3 sequence (DNA): TGTGCCAGCAGCTTATTAGGCGGGACTCCGTCGAACAATGAGCAGTACTTC.